This T cell receptor beta chain was sequenced during a study of blood T cell repertoires in COVID-19. This clone is a singleton in its sample. V was trimmed by 4 bases and J by 0 bases, leaving 15 bases between them. The CDR3 has 16 residues. Per the germline V gene, CDR1 is SGHNT and CDR2 is YYREEE (reference sequence). Data came from immunoSEQ multiplex PCR; TCRdb stores just in-frame clones and leaves some out. Here the sample spans roughly 190,000 clones, around four fifths being singletons. This clonotype was sampled from a man aged 45-65 years with active or convalescent COVID-19. Sequencing used peripheral blood. J is TRBJ2-3 and V is TRBV5-4; a weak D match, TRBD1 (5 bases). This chain's CDR3 is CASSPLQVASTDTQYF. CDR3 DNA: TGTGCCAGCAGCCCGTTACAGGTCGCTAGCACAGATACGCAGTATTTT. The full variable domain, rest sourced from reference TRBV5-4 and TRBJ2-3, is ETGVTQSPTHLIKTRGQQVTLRCSSQSGHNTVSWYQQALGQGPQFIFQYYREEENGRGNFPPRFSGLQFPNYSSELNVNALELDDSALYLCASSPLQVASTDTQYFGPGTRLTVL.